Included here is one T cell receptor (beta chain) sequence, with context. Antigen unknown. The record originates from a study of cytomegalovirus exposure and HLA in healthy donors. The germline V gene has CDR1 MNHEY and CDR2 SVGAGI. Trimming cost V 8 bases and J 3 bases; bases outside gene matches: 3. The length of the CDR3 is 13 residues. With 60 Vbeta and 13 Jbeta primers, the PCR was carried out. Profiled with immunoSEQ multiplex PCR; TCRdb holds only in-frame clones, not every one. Of over 150,000 clones in the sample, more than 75% were seen once. Study-wide findings and caveats: The likely origin of a cluster of highly shared sequence variants was a sequencing artifact. The study recorded 160 or so TCR beta chains that were cytomegalovirus-associated.

The source is a man younger than 45 in good health and CMV-seropositive. The genes are TRBV6-5 and TRBJ2-7; 11 nucleotides align to TRBD2. Sequenced input: PBMCs. The CDR3 protein is CASASGGIYEQYF. CDR3 bases: TGTGCCAGCGCTAGCGGGGGGATCTACGAGCAGTACTTC.